These 25 T cell receptor beta chains share one sample of origin, sequenced in a study of T cell responses to AZD1222 COVID-19 vaccine. Libraries were prepared by immunoSEQ multiplex PCR; TCRdb keeps only in-frame clonotypes and omits some of them. This repertoire shows fewer than 130,000 clones, over 85% found once; its top ten account for under 2.5%. Specimen: peripheral blood, collected on day 0 of AZD1222 vaccination. Receptor source: an adult in good health.

CDR3 in amino acids: CAISDRQVGSEAFF. The DNA for the CDR3 is TGTGCCATCAGTGACAGACAGGTGGGTTCTGAAGCTTTCTTT. The chain recombines TRBV10-3 with TRBJ1-1; maybe TRBD1 (6 bases). The V gene's germline CDR1 is ENHRY and CDR2 SYGVKD. The CDR3 contains 14 residues. V lost 3 bases to trimming and J lost 6 bases, with 14 bases between them.

The chain uses TRBV6-5 and TRBJ2-6; D is unresolved. The CDR3 spans 14 residues. Germline assignment: CDR1 MNHEY and CDR2 SVGAGI. The V gene lost 5 bases and the J gene lost 2 bases, with 7 bases spanning the gap. The CDR3 coding sequence is TGTGCCAGCAGTCCATCCCCTGGGGCCAACGTCCTGACTTTC. It is translated as CASSPSPGANVLTF.

The CDR3 sequence is CASSDGSPGNTIYF. CDR3 sequence (DNA): TGTGCCAGCAGCGATGGGTCCCCTGGAAACACCATATATTTT. The rearrangement joins TRBV7-9 to TRBJ1-3; D is ambiguous. CDR3 size: 14 residues. Germline CDR1 reads SEHNR; CDR2 reads FQNEAQ (reference sequence). Trimming cost V 5 bases and J 2 bases, with 10 bases left between them.

The gene calls are TRBV6-5 and TRBJ2-2; tentatively, D is TRBD1 or TRBD2 (5 bases each). The CDR3 consists of 15 residues. V lost 6 bases, J lost 3 bases, and 14 bases lay in between. Germline-derived CDR1 and CDR2 are MNHEY and SVGAGI. The CDR3 nucleotides are TGTGCCAGCAGGGTCCGGGACCGCGACACCGGGGAGCTGTTTTTT. Translation: CASRVRDRDTGELFF.

The chain recombines TRBV6-5 with TRBJ1-5, with 11 positions matching TRBD1. The CDR3 is 15 residues long. Unmatched junction bases numbered 2, after V lost 2 bases and J lost 5 bases. Germline CDR1 is MNHEY and CDR2 is SVGAGI. The DNA for the CDR3 is TGTGCCAGCAGTTACAGGACAGGGGGCGATCAGCCCCAGCATTTT. This sequence encodes CASSYRTGGDQPQHF.

The chain joins TRBV7-2 to TRBJ1-2; weak D call: TRBD1 (6 bases). V lost 6 bases to trimming and J lost 4 bases, with 12 bases between them. This CDR3 contains 13 residues. Per the germline V gene, CDR1 is SGHTA and CDR2 is FQGNSA. The CDR3 region is CASSQDRLYGYTF. The CDR3 DNA is TGTGCCAGCAGTCAAGACAGGCTCTATGGCTACACCTTC.

V is TRBV6-5 and J is TRBJ1-6; D is uncertain. Germline V gives CDR1 MNHEY, CDR2 SVGAGI. This CDR3 has 13 amino acids. V lost 2 bases and J lost 7, with 6 bases in between. The CDR3 DNA sequence: TGTGCCAGCAGTTACACGACAAATTCACCCCTCCACTTT. Translation: CASSYTTNSPLHF.

The chain recombines TRBV6-5 with TRBJ2-3, with a weak D call TRBD2 (6 bases). Germline values: CDR1 MNHEY, CDR2 SVGAGI. V was clipped by 6 bases and J by 3 bases, with 16 bases between them. This CDR3 has 15 amino acids. CDR3 in DNA: TGTGCCAGCAGGCCGACTAGGGCGAGAACAGATACGCAGTATTTT. The encoded protein is CASRPTRARTDTQYF.

A single count supports this clone. The chain uses TRBV11-1 and TRBJ2-1; 7 bases are shared with TRBD2. This CDR3 region has 16 residues. Trimming cost V 3 bases and J 4 bases; bases outside gene matches: 9. Germline CDR1 reads SGHAT; CDR2 reads FQDESV (reference sequence). The CDR3: CASSFSASGGYNEQFF. The CDR3 DNA sequence: TGTGCCAGCAGCTTTTCAGCTAGCGGAGGATACAATGAGCAGTTCTTC. The complete variable domain, with remaining parts taken from reference TRBV11-1 and TRBJ2-1, reads EAEVAQSPRYKITEKSQAVAFWCDPISGHATLYWYRQILGQGPELLVQFQDESVVDDSQLPKDRFSAERLKGVDSTLKIQPAELGDSAMYLCASSFSASGGYNEQFFGPGTRLTVL.

This sequence joins TRBV6-5 and TRBJ2-5; the D gene is possibly TRBD2 (5 bases). This CDR3 is 15 amino acids long. CDR1 and CDR2 from the germline V gene are MNHEY and SVGAGI. With 2 bases removed from V and 2 bases from J, the gap between germline ends came to 12 bases. CDR3 sequence reads: CASSYLKTGQETQYF. The CDR3 DNA follows: TGTGCCAGCAGTTACCTTAAGACGGGGCAAGAGACCCAGTACTTC.

The genes are TRBV2 and TRBJ1-2; TRBD1 matches 9 bases. V lost 4 bases to trimming and J lost 6 bases; unmatched junction nucleotides: 6. The CDR3 is 14 amino acids. Germline V gene lookup returns CDR1 SNHLY and CDR2 FYNNEI. CDR3 nucleotides: TGTGCCAGCAGTGGACTTGGGACAGGGAATGGCTACACCTTC. Translated, it gives CASSGLGTGNGYTF.

The chain links TRBV27 to TRBJ1-1; D is possibly TRBD1 (5 bases). Deletions cut 6 bases from V and 5 bases from J, with 10 bases between. There are 12 residues in the CDR3. Germline lookup yields CDR1 MNHEY and CDR2 SMNVEV (reference sequence). In DNA, the CDR3 is TGTGCCAGCAGCTCAGGGCTGACTGAAGCTTTCTTT. Translation: CASSSGLTEAFF.

This clone was found once. The chain links TRBV2 to TRBJ1-1; no firm D call. V was clipped by 4 bases and J by 3 bases, with 6 bases between them. The CDR3 contains 12 residues. Germline CDR1 and CDR2: SNHLY and FYNNEI. CDR3 DNA sequence: TGTGCCAGCAGTGGGACCCACACTGAAGCTTTCTTT. Protein product: CASSGTHTEAFF.

The chain employs TRBV25-1 and TRBJ2-7; no reliable D call. V was shortened by 3 bases and J by 4 bases, with 4 bases between the two germline ends. From germline, CDR1 is MGHDK and CDR2 SYGVNS. CDR3 size: 11 residues. DNA of the CDR3: TGTGCCAGCAGTGATGGGTACGAGCAGTACTTC. Translation: CASSDGYEQYF.

This chain links TRBV30 with TRBJ2-3; a possible D gene is TRBD1 (5 bases). The germline CDR1 and CDR2 sequences are GTSNPN and SVGIG (reference sequence). Trimming took off 5 bases at V and 2 bases at J, with 11 bases between the two ends. This CDR3 is built from 13 residues. The CDR3 DNA follows: TGTGCCTGGGTGGCCAGGGACACAGATACGCAGTATTTT. Its translation: CAWVARDTDTQYF.

V is TRBV5-1 and J is TRBJ1-6, with D maybe TRBD1 (6 bases). Germline CDR1 SGHRS, CDR2 YFSETQ. V lost 3 bases to trimming and J lost 10 bases, with 14 bases between them. The CDR3 length is 14 residues. The CDR3: CASSWDKGGSPLHF. The CDR3 DNA reads TGCGCCAGCAGCTGGGACAAAGGAGGGTCACCCCTCCACTTT.

This clone appeared a few times. V gene TRBV15 combines with J gene TRBJ1-5; D unclear. V shed 3 bases and J shed 7 bases, with 25 bases lying between them. The CDR3 has 18 amino acids. Looked up from germline, CDR1 is LNHNV and CDR2 is YYDKDF (reference sequence). The CDR3 sequence: CATSRAGMREVWRQPQHF. CDR3 nucleotides: TGTGCCACCAGCAGGGCGGGGATGCGAGAGGTGTGGCGGCAGCCCCAGCATTTT.

CDR3 bases: TGTGCCAGCAGCCCACAGGGGGTGGTTTCCTACGAGCAGTACTTC. The encoded protein is CASSPQGVVSYEQYF. The chain links TRBV11-2 to TRBJ2-7; 8 positions agree with TRBD1. Trimming took 5 bases from V and 1 from J; bases not matched to a gene: 7. Germline CDR1 SGHAT, CDR2 FQNNGV. CDR3 length equals 15 residues.

The chain couples TRBV6-5 to TRBJ2-1; no clear D. V lost 6 bases, J lost 2 bases, and 2 bases lay in between. This CDR3 has 11 amino acids. Germline-derived CDR1 and CDR2 are MNHEY and SVGAGI. The CDR3 nucleotides read TGTGCCAGCAGGACCTACAATGAGCAGTTCTTC. Translated, it gives CASRTYNEQFF.

This chain joins TRBV6-1 and TRBJ1-1; D possibly corresponds to TRBD1 (5 bases). The germline V gene encodes CDR1 MNHNS and CDR2 SASEGT. Trimming took 2 bases from V and 0 from J, leaving 10 bases between them. This CDR3 is 15 amino acids long. The CDR3 DNA follows: TGTGCCAGCAGTGAATTGGGGGGAGTGAACACTGAAGCTTTCTTT. Translation: CASSELGGVNTEAFF.

As concerns this clone: A read error may produce the germline difference seen at one junction end. CDR3 amino acids: CVSSPPGPYYGYTF. CDR3 coding DNA: TGTGTCAGCAGTCCCCCAGGGCCCTACTATGGCTACACCTTC. The chain joins TRBV6-2 or TRBV6-3 to TRBJ1-2; TRBD1 is a possible D gene (5 bases). The CDR3 spans 14 residues. Germline loops: CDR1 MNHEY, CDR2 SVGEGT.

V is TRBV4-3 and J is TRBJ1-2, with a tentative D call TRBD1 (5 bases). V lost 1 base, J lost 6 bases, and 18 bases lay in between. CDR3 length: 16 residues. Germline V gene data show CDR1 as LGHNA and CDR2 as YSLEER. CDR3 amino acids: CASSQVRGRQSDGYTF. The CDR3 nucleotides read TGCGCCAGCAGCCAAGTTAGAGGGCGACAGAGCGATGGCTACACCTTC.

This chain joins TRBV5-1 and TRBJ1-3, with D uncertain. Germline V CDR1 and CDR2: SGHRS, YFSETQ. Trimming pared 0 bases from V and 2 bases from J, leaving 6 bases between. CDR3 length: 14 residues. CDR3 nucleotide sequence: TGCGCCAGCAGCTTGGGGGGAACTGGAAACACCATATATTTT. The encoded protein is CASSLGGTGNTIYF.

V usage is TRBV9 and J usage is TRBJ2-3, with D unresolved. This CDR3 has 16 amino acids. CDR1 SGDLS and CDR2 YYNGEE come from the germline V gene. V was shortened by 0 bases and J by 2 bases, with 13 bases between the two germline ends. Here the CDR3 DNA reads TGTGCCAGCAGCGTAGACGGCACGGAATACACAGATACGCAGTATTTT. Amino acids: CASSVDGTEYTDTQYF.

This clone qualifies as medium-sized. The rearrangement joins TRBV2 to TRBJ2-7; 8 bases fit TRBD2. After removal of 5 bases from V and 6 bases from J, the junction contained 6 bases not matched to a gene. There are 13 residues in the CDR3. Germline V gene lookup returns CDR1 SNHLY and CDR2 FYNNEI. The CDR3 sequence: CASSPSGGGEQYF. The CDR3 nucleotides read TGTGCCAGCAGTCCCAGCGGGGGCGGCGAGCAGTACTTC.